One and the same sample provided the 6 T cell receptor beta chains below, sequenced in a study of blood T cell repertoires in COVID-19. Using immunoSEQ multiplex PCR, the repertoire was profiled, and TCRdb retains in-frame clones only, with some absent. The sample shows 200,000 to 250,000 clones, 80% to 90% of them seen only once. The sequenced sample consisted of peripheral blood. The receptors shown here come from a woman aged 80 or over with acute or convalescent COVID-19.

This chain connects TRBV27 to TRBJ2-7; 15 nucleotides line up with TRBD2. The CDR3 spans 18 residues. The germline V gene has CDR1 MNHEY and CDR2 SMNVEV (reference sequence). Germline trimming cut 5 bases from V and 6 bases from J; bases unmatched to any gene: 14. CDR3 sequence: CASSRGLAGGLIPTEQYF. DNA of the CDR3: TGTGCCAGCAGTCGCGGACTAGCGGGAGGGCTGATCCCGACCGAGCAGTACTTC.

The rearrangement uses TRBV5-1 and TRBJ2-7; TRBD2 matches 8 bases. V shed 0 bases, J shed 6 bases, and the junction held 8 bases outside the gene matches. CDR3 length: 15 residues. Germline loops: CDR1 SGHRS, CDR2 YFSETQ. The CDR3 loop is CASSLAGGLVGEQYF. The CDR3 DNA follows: TGCGCCAGCAGCTTGGCGGGGGGGCTGGTCGGCGAGCAGTACTTC.

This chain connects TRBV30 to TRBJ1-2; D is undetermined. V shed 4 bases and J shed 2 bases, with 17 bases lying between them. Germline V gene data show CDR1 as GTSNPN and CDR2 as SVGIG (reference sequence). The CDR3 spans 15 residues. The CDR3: CAWNGGRKQNYGYTF. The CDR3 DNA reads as TGTGCCTGGAATGGTGGCCGAAAACAGAACTATGGCTACACCTTC.

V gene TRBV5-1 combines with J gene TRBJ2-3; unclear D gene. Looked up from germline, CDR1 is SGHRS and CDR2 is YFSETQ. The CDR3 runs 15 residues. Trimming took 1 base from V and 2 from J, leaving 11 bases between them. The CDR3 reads CASSLLATLTDTQYF. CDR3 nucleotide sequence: TGCGCCAGCAGCTTGCTTGCTACGCTCACAGATACGCAGTATTTT.

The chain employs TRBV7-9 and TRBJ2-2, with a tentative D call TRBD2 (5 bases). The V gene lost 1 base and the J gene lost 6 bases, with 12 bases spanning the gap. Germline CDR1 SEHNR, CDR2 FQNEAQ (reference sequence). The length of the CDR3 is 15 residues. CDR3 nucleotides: TGTGCCAGCAGCTTAGATGCGGGCGCGGCCGGGGAGCTGTTTTTT. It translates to CASSLDAGAAGELFF.

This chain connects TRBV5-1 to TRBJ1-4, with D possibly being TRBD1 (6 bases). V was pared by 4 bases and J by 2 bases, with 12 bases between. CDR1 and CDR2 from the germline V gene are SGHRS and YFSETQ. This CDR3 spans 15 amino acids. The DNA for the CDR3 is TGCGCCAGCAGCGCCAACAGGGTCACTAATGAAAAACTGTTTTTT. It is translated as CASSANRVTNEKLFF.